This is a list of T cell receptor beta chains from one sample in a study of control samples from healthy donors and cancer patients. Measured with immunoSEQ multiplex PCR; TCRdb has only the in-frame clones, and not every one. This table holds under 150,000 clones, 93% found once. Input material: blood. These receptors were obtained from a man aged 25 to 40 in good health. Each CDR3 is given with its conserved first and last residue. A D gene is named only where the DNA matches it firmly. The listing skips clone size in some rows; elsewhere it reads once, few, many or a size class.

J | V | size | D | CDR3 | DNA
TRBJ2-7 | TRBV19 | - | - | CASSMLGAAYEQYF | TGTGCCAGTAGTATGTTGGGGGCTGCCTACGAGCAGTACTTC
TRBJ1-2 | TRBV7-9 | - | - | CASSRGQGPTYGYTF | TGTGCCAGCAGCCGAGGGCAGGGACCGACTTATGGCTACACCTTC
TRBJ1-5 | TRBV7-6 | - | TRBD1 | CASSLAMWRQGYNQPQHF | TGTGCCAGCAGCTTAGCGATGTGGAGACAGGGATACAATCAGCCCCAGCATTTT
TRBJ2-7 | TRBV28 | - | - | CASSPTGLPISYEQYF | TGTGCCAGCAGTCCCACGGGACTGCCAATCTCCTACGAGCAGTACTTC
TRBJ1-1 | TRBV7-6 | - | TRBD1 | CASSRKQGPGTEAFF | TGTGCCAGCAGCCGTAAACAGGGGCCGGGCACTGAAGCTTTCTTT
TRBJ2-5 | TRBV6-6 | - | - | CASTRAPSKETQYF | TGTGCCAGCACAAGGGCCCCTAGCAAAGAGACCCAGTACTTC
TRBJ2-7 | TRBV3-1/TRBV3-2 | - | - | CASSQVEEQYF | TGTGCCAGCAGCCAAGTGGAGGAGCAGTACTTC
TRBJ1-2 | TRBV27 | once | - | CASSPGQTPYGYTF | TGTGCCAGCAGTCCCGGACAAACCCCCTATGGCTACACCTTC
TRBJ2-1 | TRBV5-1 | - | TRBD1 | CASSLGQGEAFF | TGCGCCAGCAGCTTGGGGCAGGGGGAAGCATTCTTC
TRBJ2-5 | TRBV28 | once | - | CASSSERVMEETQYF | TGTGCCAGCAGTTCCGAACGGGTAATGGAGGAGACCCAGTACTTC
TRBJ2-3 | TRBV19 | - | - | CASATGTQGDTQYF | TGTGCCAGTGCCACCGGGACCCAGGGGGATACGCAGTATTTT
TRBJ2-5 | TRBV4-1 | - | TRBD2 | CASSQDPRTSGQETQYF | TGCGCCAGCAGCCAAGACCCCCGGACTAGCGGCCAAGAGACCCAGTACTTC
TRBJ1-5 | TRBV2 | - | - | CASWEGQDSNQPQHF | TGTGCCAGCTGGGAGGGGCAGGACTCCAATCAGCCCCAGCATTTT
TRBJ2-1 | TRBV7-9 | - | TRBD2 | CASSTLAGGQSHNEQFF | TGTGCCAGCAGCACACTAGCGGGGGGGCAATCCCACAATGAGCAGTTCTTC
TRBJ2-3 | TRBV24-1 | - | TRBD2 | CATSERLFLDQRGGINTQYF | TGTGCCACCAGTGAGAGGTTGTTTTTGGATCAGCGGGGGGGGATAAATACGCAGTATTTT
TRBJ1-2 | TRBV6-5 | - | - | CASSYSEGFYGYTF | TGTGCCAGCAGTTACTCGGAGGGTTTCTATGGCTACACCTTC
TRBJ1-2 | TRBV14 | - | - | CASSQDIRVGYTF | TGTGCCAGCAGCCAAGATATAAGGGTTGGCTACACCTTC
TRBJ2-3 | TRBV6-5 | - | - | CASSLGWGGTDTQYF | TGTGCCAGCAGTTTAGGTTGGGGCGGCACAGATACGCAGTATTTT
TRBJ1-1 | TRBV28 | - | - | CASSEAPHTEAFF | TGTGCCAGCAGCGAAGCGCCGCACACTGAAGCTTTCTTT
TRBJ1-2 | TRBV11-2 | - | - | CASSSRTVLRDGYTF | TGTGCCAGCAGCTCCCGGACAGTTCTCAGGGATGGCTACACCTTC
TRBJ1-1 | TRBV5-1 | - | TRBD1 | CASSLEQGAAEAFF | TGCGCCAGCAGCTTGGAACAGGGGGCCGCTGAAGCTTTCTTT
TRBJ2-2 | TRBV29-1 | - | - | CSVEESGTGELFF | TGCAGCGTTGAAGAGTCCGGCACCGGGGAGCTGTTTTTT
TRBJ2-5 | TRBV28 | - | TRBD2 | CASSSGTSGFETQYF | TGTGCCAGCAGTTCGGGGACTAGCGGGTTCGAGACCCAGTACTTC
TRBJ1-6 | TRBV6-1 | once | - | CASSERMAQADNSPLHF | TGTGCCAGCAGTGAAAGAATGGCGCAGGCCGATAATTCACCCCTCCACTTT
TRBJ1-2 | TRBV6-5 | - | TRBD1 | CASRPGTGTYRGYTF | TGTGCCAGCAGACCCGGGACAGGGACTTATCGTGGCTACACCTTC
TRBJ1-6 | TRBV3-1/TRBV3-2 | - | - | CASSLRGPAGSPLHF | TGTGCCAGCAGCCTCCGAGGACCGGCGGGTTCACCCCTCCACTTT
TRBJ1-1 | TRBV27 | - | TRBD1 | CASSPGQEEAFF | TGTGCCAGCAGCCCCGGACAGGAAGAAGCTTTCTTT
TRBJ1-1 | TRBV27 | - | TRBD1 | CASSSRQGTNTEAFF | TGTGCCAGCAGTTCTCGACAGGGGACGAACACTGAAGCTTTCTTT
TRBJ1-3 | TRBV3-1/TRBV3-2 | - | - | CASSQDSVFGNTIYF | TGTGCCAGCAGCCAAGATTCCGTTTTCGGAAACACCATATATTTT